The source of this TCR beta chain is a study of blood T cell repertoires in COVID-19. Across the study: Material from acute and convalescent COVID-19 was sourced from the United States, Italy and Spain. Sample material is recorded as cDNA or gDNA derived from T cells, B-cell-depleted T cells, or PBMCs.

Original handling: Estimation of nucleated cell counts was performed using reference gene primer amplification. Repertoires were generated with immunoSEQ multiplex PCR, while TCRdb's copy carries only in-frame clones and drops some. V, J and clone size are taken as reported in that table, and D and trimming were inferred from the DNA itself. The sample has about 270,000 clones, less than 85% seen once. The CDR3 is 15 amino acids. V was pared by 2 bases and J by 5 bases, with 15 bases between. From germline, CDR1 is MNHNY and CDR2 SVGAGI (reference sequence). This clonotype was obtained from a woman aged 18-35 years with acute or convalescent COVID-19. J is TRBJ1-1 and V is TRBV6-6, with D unresolved. Sequencing input: peripheral blood. CDR3 amino acids: CASSYKTGRGTEAFF. Here the CDR3 DNA reads TGTGCCAGCAGTTACAAAACTGGGCGCGGGACTGAAGCTTTCTTT.